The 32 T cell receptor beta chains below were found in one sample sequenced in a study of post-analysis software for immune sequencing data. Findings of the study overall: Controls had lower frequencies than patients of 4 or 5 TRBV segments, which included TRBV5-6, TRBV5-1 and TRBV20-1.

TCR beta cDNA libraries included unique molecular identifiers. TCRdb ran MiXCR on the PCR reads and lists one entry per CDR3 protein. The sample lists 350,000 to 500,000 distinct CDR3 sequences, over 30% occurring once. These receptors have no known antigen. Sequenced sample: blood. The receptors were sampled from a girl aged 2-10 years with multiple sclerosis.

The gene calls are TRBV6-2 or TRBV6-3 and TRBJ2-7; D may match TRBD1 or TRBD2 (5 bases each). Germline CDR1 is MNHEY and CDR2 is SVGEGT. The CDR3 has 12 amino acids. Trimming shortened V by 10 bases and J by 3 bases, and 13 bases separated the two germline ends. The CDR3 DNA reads TGTGCCAACAGGATCGGGATCTACGAGCAGTACTTC. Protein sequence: CANRIGIYEQYF.

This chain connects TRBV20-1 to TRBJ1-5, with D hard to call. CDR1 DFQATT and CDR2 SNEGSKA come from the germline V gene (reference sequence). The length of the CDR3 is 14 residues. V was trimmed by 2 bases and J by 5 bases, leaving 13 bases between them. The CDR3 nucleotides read TGCAGTGCTAGAAGTGCCCACTCGGATCAGCCCCAGCATTTT. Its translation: CSARSAHSDQPQHF.

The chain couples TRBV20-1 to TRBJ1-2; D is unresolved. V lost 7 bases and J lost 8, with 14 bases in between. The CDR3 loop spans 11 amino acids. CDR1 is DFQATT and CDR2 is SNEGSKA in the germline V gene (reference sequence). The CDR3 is CSVAGAGGYTF. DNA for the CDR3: TGCAGTGTCGCTGGTGCAGGCGGCTACACCTTC.

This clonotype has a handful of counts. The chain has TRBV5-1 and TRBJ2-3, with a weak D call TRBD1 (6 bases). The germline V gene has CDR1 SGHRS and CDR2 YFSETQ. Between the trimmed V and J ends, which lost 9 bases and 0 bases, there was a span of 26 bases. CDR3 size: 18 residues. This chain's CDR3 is CANNPVNRDPTSTDTQYF. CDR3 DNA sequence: TGCGCCAACAACCCAGTGAACAGGGATCCCACTAGCACAGATACGCAGTATTTT.

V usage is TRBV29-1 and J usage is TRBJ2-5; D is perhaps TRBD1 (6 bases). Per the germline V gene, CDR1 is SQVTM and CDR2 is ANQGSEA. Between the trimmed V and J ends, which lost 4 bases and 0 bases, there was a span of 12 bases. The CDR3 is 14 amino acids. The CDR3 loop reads CSVGHQGYQETQYF. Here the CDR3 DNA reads TGCAGCGTTGGCCACCAGGGGTACCAAGAGACCCAGTACTTC.

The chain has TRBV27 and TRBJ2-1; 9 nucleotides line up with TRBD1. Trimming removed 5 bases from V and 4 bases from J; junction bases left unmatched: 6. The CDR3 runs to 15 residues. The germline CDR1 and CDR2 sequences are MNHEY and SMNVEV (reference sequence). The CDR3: CASSTEGQGYNEQFF. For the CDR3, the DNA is TGTGCCAGCAGTACCGAGGGACAGGGTTACAATGAGCAGTTCTTC.

The CDR3 coding sequence is TGTGCCAGCAGTGGGAAGGGGATACAAGAGACCCAGTACTTC. It yields the protein CASSGKGIQETQYF. V usage is TRBV21-1 and J usage is TRBJ2-5; TRBD1, the table's D call, lacks a check against the DNA. TRBV21-1 is a known pseudogene. This CDR3 region has 14 residues.

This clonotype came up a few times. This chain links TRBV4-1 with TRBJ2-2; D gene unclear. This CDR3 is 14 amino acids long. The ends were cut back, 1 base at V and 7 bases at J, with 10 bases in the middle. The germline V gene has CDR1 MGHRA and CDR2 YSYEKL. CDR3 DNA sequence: TGCGCCAGCAGCCAAGGTCAAGTTTTCGGGGAGCTGTTTTTT. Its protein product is CASSQGQVFGELFF.

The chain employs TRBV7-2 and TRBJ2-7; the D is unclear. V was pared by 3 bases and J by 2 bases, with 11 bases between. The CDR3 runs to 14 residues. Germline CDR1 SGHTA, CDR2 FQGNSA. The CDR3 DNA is TGTGCCAGCAGCTTTTCCCTAGGAACCTACGAGCAGTACTTC. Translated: CASSFSLGTYEQYF.

In DNA form, the CDR3 reads TGTGCCAGCCTAGAGACCGGCGCCTCGGGCGAGCAGTACTTC. Amino acid sequence: CASLETGASGEQYF. V gene TRBV2 combines with J gene TRBJ2-7; D ambiguous. Germline-derived CDR1 and CDR2 are SNHLY and FYNNEI. The V end lost 8 bases, the J end lost 6 bases, and 20 bases lay between the germline ends. The CDR3 length is 14 residues.

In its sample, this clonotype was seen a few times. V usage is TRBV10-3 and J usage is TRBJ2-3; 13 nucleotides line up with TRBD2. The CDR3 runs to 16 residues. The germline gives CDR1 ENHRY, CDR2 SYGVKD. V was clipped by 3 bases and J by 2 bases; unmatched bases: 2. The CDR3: CAISELAGGNTDTQYF. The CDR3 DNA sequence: TGTGCCATCAGTGAACTAGCGGGAGGGAACACAGATACGCAGTATTTT.

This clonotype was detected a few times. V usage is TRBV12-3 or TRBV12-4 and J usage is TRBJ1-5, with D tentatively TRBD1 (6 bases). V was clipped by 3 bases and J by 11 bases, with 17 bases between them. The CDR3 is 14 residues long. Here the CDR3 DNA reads TGTGCCAGCAGTTTCGCGGGGGGGCCAGAGACCCAGCATTTT. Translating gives CASSFAGGPETQHF.

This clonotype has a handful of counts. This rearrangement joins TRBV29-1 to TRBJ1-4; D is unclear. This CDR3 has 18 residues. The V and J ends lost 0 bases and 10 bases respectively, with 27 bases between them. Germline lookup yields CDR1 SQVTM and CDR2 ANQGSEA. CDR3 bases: TGCAGCGTTGAAGATCGTGGACGGGTAAACCAATTGTCTCCAAAACTGTTTTTT. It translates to CSVEDRGRVNQLSPKLFF.

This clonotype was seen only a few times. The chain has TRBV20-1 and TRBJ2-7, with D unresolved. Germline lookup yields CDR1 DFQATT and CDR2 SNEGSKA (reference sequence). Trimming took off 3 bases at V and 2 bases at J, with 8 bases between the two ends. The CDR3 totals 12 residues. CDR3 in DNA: TGCAGTGCTAGCCAGGTTACCTACGAGCAGTACTTC. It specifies CSASQVTYEQYF.

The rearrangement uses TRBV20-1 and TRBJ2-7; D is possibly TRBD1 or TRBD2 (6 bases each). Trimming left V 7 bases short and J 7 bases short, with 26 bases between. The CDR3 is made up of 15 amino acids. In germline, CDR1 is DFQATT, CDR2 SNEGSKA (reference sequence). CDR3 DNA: TGCAGTGTTAGCCCGGGGGCAGGGGTAAGTCTGGAGCAGTACTTC. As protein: CSVSPGAGVSLEQYF.

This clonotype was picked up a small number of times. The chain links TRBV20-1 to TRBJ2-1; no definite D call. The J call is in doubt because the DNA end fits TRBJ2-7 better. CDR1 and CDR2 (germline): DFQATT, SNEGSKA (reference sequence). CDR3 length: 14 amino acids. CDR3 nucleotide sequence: TGCAGTGCTAGTCGCGGCAGCTCCTACAATGAGCAGTACTTC. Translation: CSASRGSSYNEQYF.

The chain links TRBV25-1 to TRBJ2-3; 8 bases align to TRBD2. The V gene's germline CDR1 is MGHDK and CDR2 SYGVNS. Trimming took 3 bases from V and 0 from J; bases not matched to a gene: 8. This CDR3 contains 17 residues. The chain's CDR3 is CASSEGGGPGSTDTQYF. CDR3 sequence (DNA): TGTGCCAGCAGTGAGGGCGGGGGGCCCGGTAGCACAGATACGCAGTATTTT.

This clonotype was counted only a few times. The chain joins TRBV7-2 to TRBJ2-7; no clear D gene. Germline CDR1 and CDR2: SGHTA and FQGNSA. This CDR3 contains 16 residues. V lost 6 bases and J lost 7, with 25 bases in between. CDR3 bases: TGTGCCAGCAGGGAATTAGCCGGAGAGGTGACTGGGGAGCAGTACTTC. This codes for CASRELAGEVTGEQYF.

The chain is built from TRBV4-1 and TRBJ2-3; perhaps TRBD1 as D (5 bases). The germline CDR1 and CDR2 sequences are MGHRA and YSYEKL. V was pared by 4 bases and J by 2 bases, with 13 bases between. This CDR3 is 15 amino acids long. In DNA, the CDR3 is TGCGCCAGCAGCCGCTTTCTAGGGGCCACAGATACGCAGTATTTT. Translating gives CASSRFLGATDTQYF.

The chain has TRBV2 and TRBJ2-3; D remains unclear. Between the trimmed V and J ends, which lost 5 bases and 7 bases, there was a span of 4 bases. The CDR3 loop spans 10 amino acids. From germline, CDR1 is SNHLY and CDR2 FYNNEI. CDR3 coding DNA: TGTGCCAGCAGTATTTATACGCAGTATTTT. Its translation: CASSIYTQYF.

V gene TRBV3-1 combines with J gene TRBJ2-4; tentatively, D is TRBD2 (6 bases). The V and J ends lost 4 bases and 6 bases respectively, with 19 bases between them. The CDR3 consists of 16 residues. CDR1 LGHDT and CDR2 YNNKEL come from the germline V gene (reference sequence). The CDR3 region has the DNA TGTGCCAGCAGCCCGCGGACACCCGTGGGGGGAAACATTCAGTACTTC. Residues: CASSPRTPVGGNIQYF.

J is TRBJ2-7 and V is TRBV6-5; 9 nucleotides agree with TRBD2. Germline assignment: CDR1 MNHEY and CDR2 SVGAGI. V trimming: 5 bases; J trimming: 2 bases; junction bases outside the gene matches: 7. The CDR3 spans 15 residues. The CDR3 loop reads CASSTTSGPTYEQYF. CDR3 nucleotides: TGTGCCAGCAGTACGACTAGCGGACCCACCTACGAGCAGTACTTC.

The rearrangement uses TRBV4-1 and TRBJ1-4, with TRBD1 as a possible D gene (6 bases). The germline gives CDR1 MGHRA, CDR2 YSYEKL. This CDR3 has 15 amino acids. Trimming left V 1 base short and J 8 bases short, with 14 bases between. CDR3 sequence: CASSQGYRDREKLFF. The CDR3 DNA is TGCGCCAGCAGCCAAGGGTACAGGGATCGAGAAAAACTGTTTTTT.

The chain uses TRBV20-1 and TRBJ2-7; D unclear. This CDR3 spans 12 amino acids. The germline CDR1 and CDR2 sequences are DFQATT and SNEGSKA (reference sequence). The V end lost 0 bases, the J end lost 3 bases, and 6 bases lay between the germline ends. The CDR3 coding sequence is TGCAGTGCTAGAGAGTCCAACTACGAGCAGTACTTC. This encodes CSARESNYEQYF.

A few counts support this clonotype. As DNA, the CDR3 is TGTGCCATCAGTGAGTCTGGGCAGGGAGGCGAGCAGTACTTC. This gives the protein CAISESGQGGEQYF. The chain couples TRBV10-3 to TRBJ2-7; tentative D call: TRBD2 (6 bases). The CDR3 loop spans 14 amino acids. Germline CDR1 ENHRY, CDR2 SYGVKD. V was pared by 0 bases and J by 6 bases, with 12 bases between.

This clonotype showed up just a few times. The CDR3 coding sequence is TGTGCCAGCAGCTCGGACAGGTGGGATTCACCCCTCCACTTT. It specifies CASSSDRWDSPLHF. J is TRBJ1-6 and V is TRBV3-1; TRBD1 agrees at 7 bases. In germline, CDR1 is LGHDT, CDR2 YNNKEL (reference sequence). V lost 5 bases, J lost 8 bases, and 6 bases stayed unmatched. The CDR3 has 14 amino acids.

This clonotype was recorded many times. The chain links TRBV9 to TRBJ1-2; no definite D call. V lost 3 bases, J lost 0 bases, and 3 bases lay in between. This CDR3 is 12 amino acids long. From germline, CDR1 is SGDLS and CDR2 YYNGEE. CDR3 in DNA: TGTGCCAGCAGCGCCTCTAACTATGGCTACACCTTC. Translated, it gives CASSASNYGYTF.

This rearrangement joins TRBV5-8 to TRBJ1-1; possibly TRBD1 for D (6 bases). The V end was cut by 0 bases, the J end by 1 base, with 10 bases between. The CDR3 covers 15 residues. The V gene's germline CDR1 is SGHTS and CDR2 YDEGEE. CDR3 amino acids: CASSLAGRGNTEAFF. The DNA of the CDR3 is TGTGCCAGCAGCTTGGCGGGCAGGGGGAACACTGAAGCTTTCTTT.

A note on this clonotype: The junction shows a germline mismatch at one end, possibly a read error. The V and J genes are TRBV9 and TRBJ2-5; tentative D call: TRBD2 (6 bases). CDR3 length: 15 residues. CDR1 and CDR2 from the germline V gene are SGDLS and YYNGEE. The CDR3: CAGSVGGKFQGTQYF. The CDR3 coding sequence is TGTGCCGGCAGCGTAGGCGGGAAATTCCAAGGGACCCAGTACTTC.

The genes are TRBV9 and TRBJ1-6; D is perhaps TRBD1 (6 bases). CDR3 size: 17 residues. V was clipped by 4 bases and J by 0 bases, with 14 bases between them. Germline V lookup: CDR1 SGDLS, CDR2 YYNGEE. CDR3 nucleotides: TGTGCCAGCAGCACCCGACAGGAAATCTCCTATAATTCACCCCTCCACTTT. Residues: CASSTRQEISYNSPLHF.

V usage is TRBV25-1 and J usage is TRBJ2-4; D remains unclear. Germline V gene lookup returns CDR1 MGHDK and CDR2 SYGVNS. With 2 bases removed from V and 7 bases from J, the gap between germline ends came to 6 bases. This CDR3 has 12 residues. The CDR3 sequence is CASSEVSNIQYF. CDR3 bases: TGTGCCAGCAGTGAAGTCAGCAACATTCAGTACTTC.

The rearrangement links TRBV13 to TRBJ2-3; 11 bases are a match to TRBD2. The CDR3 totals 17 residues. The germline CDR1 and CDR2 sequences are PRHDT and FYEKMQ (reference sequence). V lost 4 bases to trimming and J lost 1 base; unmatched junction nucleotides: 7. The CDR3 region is CASSSDPGLAGTDTQYF. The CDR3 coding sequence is TGTGCCAGCAGCTCAGACCCGGGACTAGCGGGCACAGATACGCAGTATTTT.